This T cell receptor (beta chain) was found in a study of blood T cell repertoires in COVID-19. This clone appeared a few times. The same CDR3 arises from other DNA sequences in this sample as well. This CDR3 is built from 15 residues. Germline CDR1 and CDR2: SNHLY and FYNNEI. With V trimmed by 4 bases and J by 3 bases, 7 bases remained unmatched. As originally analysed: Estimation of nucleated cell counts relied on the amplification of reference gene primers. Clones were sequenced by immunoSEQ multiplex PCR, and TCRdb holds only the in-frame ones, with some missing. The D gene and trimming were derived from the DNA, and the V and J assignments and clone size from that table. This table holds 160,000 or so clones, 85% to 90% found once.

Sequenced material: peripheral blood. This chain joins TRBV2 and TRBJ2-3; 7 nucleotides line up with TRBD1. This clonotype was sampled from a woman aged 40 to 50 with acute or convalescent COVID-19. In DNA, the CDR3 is TGTGCCAGCAGTGCCGGGACAGCCAGTACAGATACGCAGTATTTT. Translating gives CASSAGTASTDTQYF.